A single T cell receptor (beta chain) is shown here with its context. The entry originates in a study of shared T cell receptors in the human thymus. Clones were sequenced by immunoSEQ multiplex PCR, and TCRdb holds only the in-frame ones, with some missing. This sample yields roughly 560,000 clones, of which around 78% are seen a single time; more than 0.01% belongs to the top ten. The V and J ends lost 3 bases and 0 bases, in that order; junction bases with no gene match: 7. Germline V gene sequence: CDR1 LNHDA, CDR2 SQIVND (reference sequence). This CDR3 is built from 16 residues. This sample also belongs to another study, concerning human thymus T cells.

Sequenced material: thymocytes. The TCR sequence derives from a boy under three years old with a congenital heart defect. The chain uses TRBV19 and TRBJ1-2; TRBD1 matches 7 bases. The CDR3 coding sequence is TGTGCCAGTAGTATGACAGGGAGGCCGTCTAACTATGGCTACACCTTC. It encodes CASSMTGRPSNYGYTF.